A selection of T cell receptor beta chains follows, all from one sample in a study of T cell responses to AZD1222 COVID-19 vaccine. TCRdb's copy holds only in-frame clones and misses some; the assay was immunoSEQ multiplex PCR. The repertoire includes about 92,000 clones, over 80% of them detected once, and 7.5% sits in the top ten. The source was peripheral blood, collected on day 0 of AZD1222 vaccination. These receptors all come from an adult in good health. CDR3s include the opening cysteine and the closing phenylalanine or tryptophan. The size of a clone is reported for some rows only, either as once, few or many, or as a class for expanded clones.

J gene	V gene	clone size	CDR3 protein
TRBJ1-1	TRBV18	once	CASSPVKGPRNTEAFF
TRBJ1-6	TRBV18	.	CASSSDRGNSPLHF
TRBJ2-7	TRBV18	.	CASSRDSLYEQYF
TRBJ1-2	TRBV19	.	CASRDRFYGYTF
TRBJ1-6	TRBV11-1	.	CASSSGLSRSPLHF
TRBJ1-2	TRBV24-1	.	CATSDSGGIGYTF
TRBJ1-1	TRBV12-3/TRBV12-4	.	CASSLPRAKAFF
TRBJ1-2	TRBV6-5	.	CASRLTGQEGYTF
TRBJ2-5	TRBV28	once	CASTRTGLRETQYF
TRBJ1-5	TRBV2	.	CASSSQGLVNQPQHF
TRBJ2-7	TRBV2	few	CASSADFSSEQYF
TRBJ1-6	TRBV4-3	.	CASSLLRGDSPLHF
TRBJ1-4	TRBV5-1	.	CASSLAATDNEKLFF
TRBJ2-3	TRBV4-1	.	CASSQDPRTTDTQYF
TRBJ1-4	TRBV6-6	.	CASISRGTGEEKLFF
TRBJ2-3	TRBV6-5	.	CASSTGLARGDTQYF
TRBJ2-2	TRBV7-3	.	CASSLLGSNTGELFF
TRBJ2-3	TRBV24-1	once	CATSETGTGGGFDTQYF
TRBJ1-1	TRBV18	.	CASSPRTGGSGEAFF
TRBJ1-3	TRBV10-3	.	CAIGGGWGSGNTIYF
TRBJ1-4	TRBV9	.	CASSVAPGAVREKLFF
TRBJ2-1	TRBV11-2	.	CASSLKLVDEQFF
TRBJ2-7	TRBV7-7	.	CASSPLAGTYEQYF
TRBJ2-7	TRBV12-3/TRBV12-4	.	CASSSADEQYF
TRBJ1-1	TRBV11-2	.	CASSSRDMNTEAFF
TRBJ2-5	TRBV19	.	CASSSGETQYF
TRBJ2-7	TRBV12-5	.	CASRPTRRDTAPYEQYF
TRBJ2-7	TRBV5-6	.	CASSSGPYEQYF
TRBJ1-1	TRBV2	.	CASSVGISVTEAFF
TRBJ1-1	TRBV5-6	.	CASSLEQRSEAFF
TRBJ2-1	TRBV19	.	CASSGARRVDGHEQFF
TRBJ2-5	TRBV28	.	CASRGGPETQYF
TRBJ1-6	TRBV15	.	CATSSGFRGNSPLHF
TRBJ2-7	TRBV29-1	few	CSVEYRGDEQYF
TRBJ2-5	TRBV7-3	.	CASSLGQGGGQETQYF
TRBJ2-1	TRBV18	.	CASSPDAGQSLNEQFF
TRBJ2-7	TRBV6-1	.	CASRLTGSIHEQYF
TRBJ1-2	TRBV27	.	CASSTHGYTF
TRBJ1-2	TRBV7-2	.	CASSRRLGGYTF
TRBJ1-5	TRBV7-9	.	CASSLGHHNQPQHF
TRBJ2-1	TRBV3-1/TRBV3-2	.	CASSQDIERGGNEQFF
TRBJ1-1	TRBV7-9	.	CASSLEEVRNTEAFF
TRBJ1-6	TRBV14	.	CASSQLLGDRGNNSPLHF
TRBJ1-4	TRBV5-5	.	CASSFRRTARNEKLFF